These 25 T cell receptor beta chains originate from one sample sequenced in a study of T cells in Graves' hyperthyroidism and ophthalmopathy (dated by TCRdb to about 2019). The library was prepared using multiplex PCR. Instrument used: Illumina HiSeq 2000. Amplification of TCR beta CDR3 regions was carried out from RNA transcripts. A first-round RT-PCR of the TCR CDR3 used the HTBI primer set with the Qiagen OneStep RT-PCR kit. TCRdb itself trimmed the public reads at Q25 with fastp, ran MiXCR and retained productive beta chains. All rows with the same CDR3 protein become a single entry with the most common DNA and genes. The sample yields under 300,000 distinct CDR3 sequences; less than 30% were counted once. The ten most abundant clones make up about 30% of the sample. Sequencing was carried out using blood. The receptors were sampled from a man in his forties with Graves' hyperthyroidism that later progressed to Graves' ophthalmopathy.

The chain has TRBV6-2 or TRBV6-3 and TRBJ2-2; D is possibly TRBD2 (5 bases). Germline lookup yields CDR1 MNHEY and CDR2 SVGEGT. CDR3 length equals 16 residues. Trimming pared 2 bases from V and 3 bases from J, leaving 13 bases between. The CDR3 spells CASSYKLALYTGELFF. Here the CDR3 DNA reads TGTGCCAGCAGTTACAAGCTAGCCCTTTACACCGGGGAGCTGTTTTTT.

The V call is TRBV7-8, the J call TRBJ1-1; possible D gene TRBD1, 6 bases. V lost 3 bases and J 0 bases, leaving 11 bases between the germline ends. The CDR3 is 15 residues long. Germline V gives CDR1 SGHVS, CDR2 FQNEAQ. Written as DNA, the CDR3 is TGTGCCAGCAGCTTGACAGGCAACCTGAACACTGAAGCTTTCTTT. This encodes CASSLTGNLNTEAFF.

This clonotype was seen repeatedly, ten times or more. The rearrangement links TRBV19 to TRBJ1-2, with 7 bases aligning to TRBD1. The V gene end was trimmed by 3 bases and the J gene end by 4 bases; junction bases not matched to a gene: 5. This CDR3 region has 14 residues. Germline V gene lookup returns CDR1 LNHDA and CDR2 SQIVND (reference sequence). The CDR3 is CASSIRRGLYGYTF. The CDR3 DNA is TGTGCCAGTAGTATTCGGAGGGGGCTCTATGGCTACACCTTC. Variable domain in full (rest from reference TRBV19 and TRBJ1-2): DGGITQSPKYLFRKEGQNVTLSCEQNLNHDAMYWYRQDPGQGLRLIYYSQIVNDFQKGDIAEGYSVSREKKESFPLTVTSAQKNPTAFYLCASSIRRGLYGYTFGSGTRLTVV.

This clonotype was picked up many times. The CDR3: CSARSGVYGYTF. For the CDR3, the DNA is TGCAGTGCTAGATCCGGCGTATATGGCTACACCTTC. The V and J genes are TRBV20-1 and TRBJ1-2; no clear D gene. The CDR3 consists of 12 residues. Germline CDR1 and CDR2: DFQATT and SNEGSKA (reference sequence). The V end was cut by 2 bases, the J end by 5 bases, with 9 bases between.

This clonotype was recorded at least ten times. The chain joins TRBV2 to TRBJ2-2; D remains ambiguous. Trimming removed 1 base at V and 1 base at J, with 7 bases between. CDR1 is SNHLY and CDR2 is FYNNEI in the germline V gene. This CDR3 is 15 amino acids long. The CDR3 nucleotides are TGTGCCAGCAGTGAAGTGACAAGGAACACCGGGGAGCTGTTTTTT. It encodes CASSEVTRNTGELFF.

The chain has TRBV3-1 and TRBJ2-7; 7 bases fit TRBD1. The CDR3 loop spans 14 amino acids. Germline CDR1 is LGHDT and CDR2 is YNNKEL (reference sequence). J gave up 2 bases and V 5 bases, and 6 bases lay outside the gene matches. CDR3 coding DNA: TGTGCCAGCAGCGTACTTCAGGGGGCCTACGAGCAGTACTTC. It is translated as CASSVLQGAYEQYF.

The genes are TRBV6-2 or TRBV6-3 and TRBJ2-5; D is unresolved. Trimming removed 9 bases from V and 0 bases from J, with 11 bases in between. This CDR3 comprises 13 residues. Germline CDR1 is MNHEY and CDR2 is SVGEGT. The CDR3 protein is CASRTWYQETQYF. The CDR3 nucleotides are TGTGCCAGTCGGACCTGGTACCAAGAGACCCAGTACTTC.

This clonotype appeared many times. The rearrangement joins TRBV20-1 to TRBJ1-5; possibly TRBD1 for D (6 bases). V gave up 4 bases and J gave up 3 bases, with 10 bases separating them. CDR1 and CDR2 (germline): DFQATT, SNEGSKA (reference sequence). The CDR3 length is 13 residues. Here the CDR3 reads CSAKTGPNQPQHF. The CDR3 DNA is TGCAGTGCTAAGACAGGCCCCAATCAGCCCCAGCATTTT.

This clonotype was recorded at least ten times. J is TRBJ2-5 and V is TRBV10-3; either TRBD1 or TRBD2 may supply D (7 bases each). Trimming shortened V by 10 bases and J by 7 bases, and 16 bases separated the two germline ends. CDR1 is ENHRY, CDR2 SYGVKD, per germline. The CDR3 has 12 amino acids. The DNA of the CDR3 is TGTGCCACCTCAGGGGGGGAAGTGACCCAGTACTTC. Translated: CATSGGEVTQYF.

This clonotype was seen ten or more times. The chain joins TRBV13 to TRBJ1-6; TRBD1 matches 10 bases. The CDR3 is made up of 15 amino acids. Germline lookup yields CDR1 PRHDT and CDR2 FYEKMQ (reference sequence). The trim removed 5 bases at V and 8 bases at J, leaving 6 bases unmatched. The CDR3: CASSPGQGQDSPLHF. The CDR3 DNA follows: TGTGCCAGCAGCCCGGGACAGGGGCAGGATTCACCCCTCCACTTT.

The CDR3 here is CASSEWDRGYTEAFF. The CDR3 coding sequence is TGTGCCAGCAGTGAGTGGGACCGCGGGTACACTGAAGCTTTCTTT. This chain links TRBV6-1 with TRBJ1-1, with D possibly being TRBD1 (5 bases). Germline CDR1 and CDR2: MNHNS and SASEGT. CDR3 size: 15 residues. V lost 3 bases and J lost 3, with 14 bases in between.

The V gene is TRBV5-4, the J gene TRBJ1-2; D unresolved. The germline V and J ends were trimmed by 0 bases and 2 bases, with 17 bases remaining between them. The CDR3 runs 17 residues. Germline V gene lookup returns CDR1 SGHNT and CDR2 YYREEE (reference sequence). CDR3 residues: CASSLGLATQANYGYTF. In DNA form, the CDR3 reads TGTGCCAGCAGCTTGGGGTTAGCCACCCAGGCGAACTATGGCTACACCTTC.

This clonotype was observed many times. This chain uses TRBV29-1 with TRBJ2-6; 8 bases fit TRBD1. Germline V lookup: CDR1 SQVTM, CDR2 ANQGSEA. The CDR3 contains 14 residues. V shed 5 bases, J shed 4 bases, and the junction held 4 bases outside the gene matches. CDR3 region: CSVRTGPGANVLTF. DNA of the CDR3: TGCAGCGTTAGGACAGGGCCCGGGGCCAACGTCCTGACTTTC. The full variable domain, with the rest looked up from reference TRBV29-1 and TRBJ2-6, is SAVISQKPSRDICQRGTSLTIQCQVDSQVTMMFWYRQQPGQSLTLIATANQGSEATYESGFVIDKFPISRPNLTFSTLTVSNMSPEDSSIYLCSVRTGPGANVLTFGAGSRLTVL.

This clonotype was counted at least ten times. The chain carries TRBV20-1 and TRBJ1-2; 10 nucleotides line up with TRBD1. The CDR3 is 14 amino acids. V shed 4 bases, J shed 0 bases, and the junction held 2 bases outside the gene matches. CDR1 DFQATT and CDR2 SNEGSKA come from the germline V gene (reference sequence). The CDR3: CSAMGTGANYGYTF. DNA for the CDR3: TGCAGTGCTATGGGGACAGGGGCTAACTATGGCTACACCTTC.

This clonotype was seen repeatedly, ten times or more. The chain has TRBV5-1 and TRBJ1-1; 7 bases are a match to TRBD1. Germline V CDR1 and CDR2: SGHRS, YFSETQ. V lost 3 bases, J lost 0 bases, and 8 bases stayed unmatched. The CDR3 covers 16 residues. The CDR3 loop is CASSSKGQSMNTEAFF. CDR3 in DNA: TGCGCCAGCAGCTCCAAGGGACAGTCCATGAACACTGAAGCTTTCTTT. The variable domain in full, with the rest retrieved from reference TRBV5-1 and TRBJ1-1, is KAGVTQTPRYLIKTRGQQVTLSCSPISGHRSVSWYQQTPGQGLQFLFEYFSETQRNKGNFPGRFSGRQFSNSRSEMNVSTLELGDSALYLCASSSKGQSMNTEAFFGQGTRLTVV.

This clonotype was counted ten times or more. This sequence joins TRBV28 and TRBJ1-1; D remains unclear. In germline, CDR1 is MDHEN, CDR2 SYDVKM. CDR3 length: 11 residues. Trimming stripped 7 bases from V and 4 bases from J, with 7 bases between. CDR3 in DNA: TGTGCCAGCAAAACGAGCACTGAAGCTTTCTTT. This sequence encodes CASKTSTEAFF.

The chain couples TRBV6-5 to TRBJ2-5; D gene unclear. The CDR3 totals 13 residues. V was shortened by 2 bases and J by 4 bases, with 8 bases between the two germline ends. In germline, CDR1 is MNHEY, CDR2 SVGAGI. The DNA of the CDR3 is TGTGCCAGCAGTTACGTTTTGGGAGAGACCCAGTACTTC. Residues: CASSYVLGETQYF.

This clonotype was recorded a few times. The chain employs TRBV3-1 and TRBJ2-6, with D possibly being TRBD1 (5 bases). Trimming removed 0 bases at V and 1 base at J, with 7 bases between. Germline V CDR1 and CDR2: LGHDT, YNNKEL (reference sequence). This CDR3 is built from 16 residues. The CDR3 region is CASSQDSGSGANVLTF. The CDR3 DNA sequence: TGTGCCAGCAGCCAAGATTCAGGGTCTGGGGCCAACGTCCTGACTTTC.

This clonotype occurred many times. The chain couples TRBV28 to TRBJ1-1, with a tentative D call TRBD1 (5 bases). Looked up from germline, CDR1 is MDHEN and CDR2 is SYDVKM. V lost 0 bases and J 6 bases, leaving 14 bases between the germline ends. The CDR3 runs to 15 residues. CDR3 nucleotide sequence: TGTGCCAGCAGTTTATGGGGTGTAGGCAGGGCTGAAGCTTTCTTT. This encodes CASSLWGVGRAEAFF.

This clonotype was counted ten times or more. The chain combines TRBV19 with TRBJ1-2; TRBD1 aligns across 9 bases. V shed 5 bases and J 2 bases; nucleotides not matched to a gene: 6. Looked up from germline, CDR1 is LNHDA and CDR2 is SQIVND (reference sequence). CDR3 size: 15 residues. The CDR3 DNA sequence: TGTGCCAGTAGTCTGTGGACAGGGGAGAACTATGGCTACACCTTC. This translates into CASSLWTGENYGYTF.

This clonotype was found a few times. CDR3 sequence: CASSLLAGPSYEQYF. The DNA of the CDR3 is TGTGCCAGCAGTTTACTAGCGGGGCCCTCCTACGAGCAGTACTTC. This chain uses TRBV2 with TRBJ2-7, with TRBD2 matching 10 bases. CDR3 size: 15 residues. V was clipped by 5 bases and J by 0 bases; unmatched bases: 4. Germline CDR1 reads SNHLY; CDR2 reads FYNNEI.

This clonotype has a count of ten or more. The chain is built from TRBV6-5 and TRBJ2-7, with 9 positions matching TRBD2. Germline V lookup: CDR1 MNHEY, CDR2 SVGAGI. The junction had 22 bases not matched to a gene; V was cut back by 5 bases and J by 5 bases. The CDR3 spans 19 residues. The CDR3 is CASSILPGQLLAGPHEQYF. The CDR3 DNA sequence: TGTGCCAGCAGTATACTGCCGGGACAGCTCCTAGCGGGACCGCACGAGCAGTACTTC.

This clonotype has more than one count but fewer than ten. This chain links TRBV7-8 with TRBJ2-5; TRBD2 matches at 7 bases. There are 15 residues in the CDR3. V lost 3 bases to trimming and J lost 2 bases; unmatched junction nucleotides: 6. Germline V gives CDR1 SGHVS, CDR2 FQNEAQ. The CDR3 reads CASSFGAREQETQYF. The CDR3 DNA is TGTGCCAGCAGCTTCGGCGCGCGGGAGCAAGAGACCCAGTACTTC.

At least ten counts were recorded for this clonotype. The genes are TRBV2 and TRBJ2-7; D is perhaps TRBD2 (5 bases). Germline V gene lookup returns CDR1 SNHLY and CDR2 FYNNEI. Trimming took 1 base from V and 0 from J, leaving 10 bases between them. The CDR3 spans 15 residues. CDR3 protein: CASSEVPGSSYEQYF. Written as DNA, the CDR3 is TGTGCCAGCAGTGAAGTGCCGGGGAGCTCCTACGAGCAGTACTTC.

The rearrangement uses TRBV5-1 and TRBJ1-1; the match to TRBD1 covers 8 bases. Germline V gives CDR1 SGHRS, CDR2 YFSETQ. Losses at the gene ends were 3 bases for V and 1 base for J; bases not matched to a gene: 11. This CDR3 region has 17 residues. Here the CDR3 reads CASSYSGTGYRNTEAFF. The DNA for the CDR3 is TGCGCCAGCAGCTACTCCGGGACAGGCTACCGGAACACTGAAGCTTTCTTT.